Following are 9 T cell receptor beta chains from one sample sequenced in a study of beta chain features in type 1 diabetes. Expressed TCRB transcripts were sequenced after all isolated RNA was converted to cDNA. Profiled with immunoSEQ multiplex PCR; TCRdb holds only in-frame clones, not every one. The data contain about half a million clones, around 28% of them seen just once; the ten biggest clones take up 0.06% to 0.07%. The source material was naive CD4+ T cells from blood. These receptors all stem from a man aged 18 to 30 in good health.

The rearrangement uses TRBV29-1 and TRBJ2-1; 7 bases are shared with TRBD2. Germline CDR1 SQVTM, CDR2 ANQGSEA. The CDR3 has 14 residues. The V segment lost 0 bases and the J segment 8 bases; nucleotides outside the gene matches: 7. The DNA for the CDR3 is TGCAGCGTTGAAGAGGAGCTAGCGGCTGATGAGCAGTTCTTC. This gives the protein CSVEEELAADEQFF.

The V gene is TRBV28, the J gene TRBJ2-1; 14 nucleotides match TRBD2. The V gene end was trimmed by 3 bases and the J gene end by 8 bases; junction bases not matched to a gene: 6. This CDR3 is 16 amino acids long. Germline V lookup: CDR1 MDHEN, CDR2 SYDVKM. DNA for the CDR3: TGTGCCAGCAGTTTGACTAGCGGGAGGGCCCTCGATGAGCAGTTCTTC. It codes for CASSLTSGRALDEQFF.

This clone has just a few counts. This sequence joins TRBV4-2 and TRBJ1-1; tentative D call: TRBD1 (6 bases). V lost 0 bases and J lost 10, with 12 bases in between. There are 13 residues in the CDR3. Germline-derived CDR1 and CDR2 are LGHNA and YNFKEQ. CDR3 sequence reads: CASSQDDRSRAFF. The CDR3 DNA reads as TGTGCCAGCAGCCAAGATGACAGGTCTCGAGCTTTCTTT.

This clone was detected a few times. The chain uses TRBV5-4 and TRBJ2-3; 12 bases match TRBD2. V lost 2 bases and J lost 5; bases outside the gene matches: 6. In germline, CDR1 is SGHNT, CDR2 YYREEE (reference sequence). This CDR3 has 16 residues. The CDR3 spells CASSFLAGGPGDTQYF. Written as DNA, the CDR3 is TGTGCCAGCAGCTTCCTAGCGGGAGGGCCAGGAGATACGCAGTATTTT.

The chain carries TRBV4-2 and TRBJ2-7; a weak D match, TRBD2 (6 bases). This CDR3 is built from 15 residues. Trimming left V 6 bases short and J 2 bases short, with 17 bases between. Germline V CDR1 and CDR2: LGHNA, YNFKEQ. The CDR3 DNA sequence: TGTGCCAGCAGTCCAGGCGGGACCGCAACCTACGAGCAGTACTTC. Translated, it gives CASSPGGTATYEQYF.

The chain has TRBV28 and TRBJ1-2; D is unresolved. V lost 6 bases and J 1 base, leaving 12 bases between the germline ends. The germline CDR1 and CDR2 sequences are MDHEN and SYDVKM. CDR3 length: 14 residues. The CDR3 loop reads CASRETGSNYGYTF. In nucleotides, the CDR3 is TGTGCCAGCAGAGAGACCGGGAGTAACTATGGCTACACCTTC.

The chain uses TRBV27 and TRBJ2-7; TRBD1 aligns across 9 bases. The trim removed 5 bases at V and 3 bases at J, leaving 5 bases unmatched. The germline V gene encodes CDR1 MNHEY and CDR2 SMNVEV (reference sequence). The CDR3 length is 14 residues. The CDR3 DNA is TGTGCCAGCAGTCCCCGACAGGGGGGCTACGAGCAGTACTTC. It is translated as CASSPRQGGYEQYF.

V usage is TRBV27 and J usage is TRBJ2-4; 11 nucleotides line up with TRBD1. The CDR3 sequence is 15 residues long. J lost 3 bases, V lost 6 bases, and 4 bases had no gene match. The V gene's germline CDR1 is MNHEY and CDR2 SMNVEV (reference sequence). The CDR3 region is CASRDRGLGKNIQYF. CDR3 in DNA: TGTGCCAGCAGGGACAGGGGGCTGGGCAAAAACATTCAGTACTTC.

This clone has just a few counts. The V and J genes are TRBV4-3 and TRBJ2-5; no definite D call. Germline V gene lookup returns CDR1 LGHNA and CDR2 YSLEER. The CDR3 covers 15 residues. V dropped 0 bases and J dropped 1 base, with 9 bases sitting between them. Here the CDR3 reads CASSQDPLTQETQYF. The CDR3 coding sequence is TGCGCCAGCAGCCAAGATCCCCTTACCCAAGAGACCCAGTACTTC.